The rows below give T cell receptor beta chains drawn from one sample of a study of blood T cell repertoires in COVID-19. The repertoire was sequenced with immunoSEQ multiplex PCR; TCRdb's copy has only in-frame clones and lacks some. This sample has approximately 170,000 clones, with roughly 85% found just once. Sequenced input: peripheral blood. These receptors came from an elderly woman with acute or convalescent COVID-19. The conserved cysteine and the conserved F or W are not part of the CDR3 here.

>TRBV28|TRBJ2-5
ASSFMETQY
>TRBV6-5|TRBJ1-2
ASRDRGSGYT
>TRBV6-5|TRBJ2-7
ASSGQGFFYEQY
>TRBV2|TRBJ1-5
ASNRNRDGGYSNQPQH
>TRBV25-1|TRBJ2-6
ASLNTGPPSGANVLT
>TRBV28|TRBJ1-1
ASSLLTGWNTEAF
>TRBV6-1|TRBJ2-5
ASSGPGLAGQETQY
>TRBV6-5|TRBJ1-2
ASSYSDSYGYT
>TRBV5-8|TRBJ1-2
ASSYRDYGYT
>TRBV10-3|TRBJ1-3
ATDMGGNTIY
>TRBV5-1|TRBJ1-2
ASRQGISSGYT
>TRBV2|TRBJ2-7
ASKMGTSMYEQY
>TRBV6-2/TRBV6-3|TRBJ2-4
ASSYESGGASKNIQY
>TRBV7-3|TRBJ2-1
ASSSPGGVYNEQF
>TRBV7-2|TRBJ2-7
ASSLIGRVGEQY
>TRBV6-5|TRBJ2-3
ASSYWAGGGTDTQY
>TRBV5-4|TRBJ2-7
ASSRGGVQHGEQY
>TRBV2|TRBJ1-6
ASTTGGRSYNSPLH
>TRBV3-1/TRBV3-2|TRBJ1-1
ASSQGGETEAF
>TRBV10-3|TRBJ2-3
AISTRGLKKDTQY